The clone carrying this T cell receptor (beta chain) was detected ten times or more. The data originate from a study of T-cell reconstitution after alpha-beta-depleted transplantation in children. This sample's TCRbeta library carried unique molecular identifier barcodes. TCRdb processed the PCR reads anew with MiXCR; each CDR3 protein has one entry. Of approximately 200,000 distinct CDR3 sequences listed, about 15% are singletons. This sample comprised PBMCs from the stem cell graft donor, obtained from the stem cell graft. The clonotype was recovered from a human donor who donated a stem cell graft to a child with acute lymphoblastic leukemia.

The DNA for the CDR3 is TGTGCCAGCAGCCTTGTACGGTTTAGCAATCAGCCCCAGCATTTT. This sequence encodes CASSLVRFSNQPQHF. The chain is built from TRBV7-8 and TRBJ1-5; D call uncertain. Trimming left V 5 bases short and J 0 bases short, with 11 bases between. Per germline, CDR1 SGHVS and CDR2 FQNEAQ. The CDR3 is made up of 15 amino acids.